This TCR beta chain was retrieved from a study of blood T cell repertoires in COVID-19 (dated by TCRdb to 2019 to 2021). Background on the whole study: Samples covering the acute and convalescent phases of COVID-19 were provided by collaborators in the United States, Italy and Spain. The sample metadata nearly always contained a de-identified subject ID, COVID-19 status, age in years and sex. The repertoires were made available in a free public database intended to serve as a resource for research on the immune response to SARS-CoV-2. The prospective study material was composed of cDNA or gDNA derived from T cells, B-cell-depleted T cells, or PBMCs. The samples were drawn from two sources: the first 160 participants of the ongoing ImmuneRACE study, and 1,254 subjects contributed by 6 global collaborators. Where available, HLA class I and class II types were obtained from metadata supplied by the sample provider rather than from assay-based typing. Subjects who had been exposed to COVID-19, were actively infected with it, or had recovered from it provided the deeply sampled blood TCRbeta repertoires that made up the dataset.

General findings and caveats noted by the study authors: The amount of clinical and demographic metadata varied by source and participant and was provided uncurated.

Collaborating institutions collected whole blood in K2EDTA tubes following their own protocols. For TCRbeta analysis, collaborators shipped samples in one of three forms: frozen whole blood, isolated PBMCs, or DNA extracted from either of those sample types. The CDR3 runs 14 amino acids, cysteine and phenylalanine included. Just CDR3 DNA is preserved here, 42 bases in frame from base 1. V and J lose 5 bases and 7 bases, and a span of 14 bases separates them. CDR1 and CDR2 are read off the germline V gene as SGHTA and FQGNSA. TCRbeta CDR3 regions were amplified from genomic DNA using the immunoSEQ Assay, a bias-controlled multiplex PCR. Per the authors' processing: The number of nucleated cells in each sample was estimated from the amplification of reference gene primers within the assay. Sequence reads were collapsed and filtered to measure the absolute abundance of every unique TCRbeta CDR3 rearrangement. Productive Simpson clonality was computed per sample as the square root of Simpson's diversity index over productive rearrangements. This immuneACCESS table, as held by TCRdb, lists in-frame sequences with V and J called but not all clones. Of the missing ones, under half trace to an unresolved V gene in checked studies; the others have no known cause. From that table come the V and J calls and clone size; the DNA was used to work out D and trimming. The sample yields about 130,000 clones; 60% to 80% were counted once. The ten most abundant clones make up over 1.5% of the sample.

As to this clone: The antigen it binds to is not known. Base quality data are lacking; no much larger clone is found one base away.

The rearranged segments are TRBV7-2 and TRBJ1-4; a confident D gene designation cannot be given. The sequence was collected from a woman between 70 and 85 years old with acute or convalescent COVID-19. Sequencing was performed on peripheral blood. The CDR3 region: CASSQDYMGEKLFF. The nucleotides read TGTGCCAGCAGCCAGGACTATATGGGTGAAAAACTGTTTTTT.